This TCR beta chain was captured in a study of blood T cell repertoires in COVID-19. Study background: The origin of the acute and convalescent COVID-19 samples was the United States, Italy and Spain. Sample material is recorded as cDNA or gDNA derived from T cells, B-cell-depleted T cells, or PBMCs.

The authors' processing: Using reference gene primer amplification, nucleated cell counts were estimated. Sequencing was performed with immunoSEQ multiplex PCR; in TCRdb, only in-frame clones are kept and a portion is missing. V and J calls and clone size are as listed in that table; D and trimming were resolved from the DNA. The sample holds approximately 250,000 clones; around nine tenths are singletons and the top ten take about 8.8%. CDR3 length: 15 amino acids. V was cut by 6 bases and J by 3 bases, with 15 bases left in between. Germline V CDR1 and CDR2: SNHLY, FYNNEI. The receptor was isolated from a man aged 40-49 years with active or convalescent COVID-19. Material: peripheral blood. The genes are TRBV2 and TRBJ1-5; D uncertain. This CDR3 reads CASRDQDYDNQPQHF. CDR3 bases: TGTGCCAGCAGGGATCAGGATTACGACAATCAGCCCCAGCATTTT. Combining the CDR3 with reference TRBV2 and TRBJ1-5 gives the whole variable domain EPEVTQTPSHQVTQMGQEVILRCVPISNHLYFYWYRQILGQKVEFLVSFYNNEISEKSEIFDDQFSVERPDGSNFTLKIRSTKLEDSAMYFCASRDQDYDNQPQHFGDGTRLSIL.